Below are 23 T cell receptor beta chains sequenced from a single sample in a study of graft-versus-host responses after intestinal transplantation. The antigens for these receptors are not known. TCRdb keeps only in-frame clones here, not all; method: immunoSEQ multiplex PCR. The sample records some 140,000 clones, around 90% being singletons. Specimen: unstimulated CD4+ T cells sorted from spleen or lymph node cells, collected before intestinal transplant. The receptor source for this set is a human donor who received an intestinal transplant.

The CDR3 bases are TGTGCCAGTAGTAGGTCGGGAGGGACATACGAGCAGTACTTC. Translation: CASSRSGGTYEQYF. The chain recombines TRBV19 with TRBJ2-7; 8 nucleotides match TRBD2. J was trimmed by 4 bases and V by 4 bases; bases with no gene match: 6. The CDR3 spans 14 residues. Per the germline V gene, CDR1 is LNHDA and CDR2 is SQIVND (reference sequence). Filled out from reference TRBV19 and TRBJ2-7, the complete variable domain reads DGGITQSPKYLFRKEGQNVTLSCEQNLNHDAMYWYRQDPGQGLRLIYYSQIVNDFQKGDIAEGYSVSREKKESFPLTVTSAQKNPTAFYLCASSRSGGTYEQYFGPGTRLTVT.

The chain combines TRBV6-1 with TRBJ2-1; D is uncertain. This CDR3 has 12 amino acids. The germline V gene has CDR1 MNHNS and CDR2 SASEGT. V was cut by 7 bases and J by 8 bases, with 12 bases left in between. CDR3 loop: CASTVHEYEQFF. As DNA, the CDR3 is TGTGCCAGCACTGTACATGAGTATGAGCAGTTCTTC.

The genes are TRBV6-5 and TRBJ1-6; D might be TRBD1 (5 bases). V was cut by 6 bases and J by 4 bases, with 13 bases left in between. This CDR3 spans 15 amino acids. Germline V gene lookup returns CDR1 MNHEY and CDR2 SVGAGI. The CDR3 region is CASRSGLLYNSPLHF. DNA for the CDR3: TGTGCCAGCAGGTCAGGGCTTCTGTATAATTCACCCCTCCACTTT.

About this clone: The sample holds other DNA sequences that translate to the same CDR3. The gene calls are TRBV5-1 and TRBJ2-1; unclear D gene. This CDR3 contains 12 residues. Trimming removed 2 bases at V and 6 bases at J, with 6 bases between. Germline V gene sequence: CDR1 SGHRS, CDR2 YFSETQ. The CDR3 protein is CASSLGGNEQFF. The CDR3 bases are TGCGCCAGCAGCTTAGGCGGCAATGAGCAGTTCTTC.

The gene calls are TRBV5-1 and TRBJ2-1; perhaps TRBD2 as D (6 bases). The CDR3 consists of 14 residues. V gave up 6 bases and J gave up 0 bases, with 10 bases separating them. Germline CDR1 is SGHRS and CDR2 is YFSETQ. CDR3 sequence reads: CASTRDFSYNEQFF. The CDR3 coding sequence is TGCGCCAGCACCCGGGACTTCTCCTACAATGAGCAGTTCTTC.

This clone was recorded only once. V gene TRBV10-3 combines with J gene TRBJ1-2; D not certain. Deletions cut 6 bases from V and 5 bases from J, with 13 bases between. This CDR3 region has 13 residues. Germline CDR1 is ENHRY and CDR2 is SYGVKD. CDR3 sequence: CAIRSPRLYGYTF. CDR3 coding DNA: TGTGCCATCAGAAGTCCCAGGTTGTATGGCTACACCTTC.

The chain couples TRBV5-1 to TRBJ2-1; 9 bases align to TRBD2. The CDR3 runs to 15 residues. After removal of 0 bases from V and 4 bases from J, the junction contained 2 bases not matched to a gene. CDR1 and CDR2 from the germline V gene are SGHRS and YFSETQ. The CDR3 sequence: CASSLAAGGYNEQFF. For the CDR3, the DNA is TGCGCCAGCAGCTTGGCGGCGGGAGGGTACAATGAGCAGTTCTTC. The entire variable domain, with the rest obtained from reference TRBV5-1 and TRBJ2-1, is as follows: KAGVTQTPRYLIKTRGQQVTLSCSPISGHRSVSWYQQTPGQGLQFLFEYFSETQRNKGNFPGRFSGRQFSNSRSEMNVSTLELGDSALYLCASSLAAGGYNEQFFGPGTRLTVL.

CDR3 sequence (DNA): TGTGCCAGCAGCGCCCGGCGGTACAATGAGCAGTTCTTC. Translation: CASSARRYNEQFF. The rearrangement joins TRBV7-7 to TRBJ2-1; D not certain. There are 13 residues in the CDR3. Trimming stripped 5 bases from V and 4 bases from J, with 9 bases between. Looked up from germline, CDR1 is SSHAT and CDR2 is FNYEAQ (reference sequence).

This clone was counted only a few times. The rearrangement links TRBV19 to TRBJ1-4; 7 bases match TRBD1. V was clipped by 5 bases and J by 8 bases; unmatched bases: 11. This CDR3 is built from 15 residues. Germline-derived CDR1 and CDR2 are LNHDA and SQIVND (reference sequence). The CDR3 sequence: CASSVTRTGGEKLFF. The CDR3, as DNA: TGTGCCAGTAGTGTAACAAGGACAGGTGGCGAAAAACTGTTTTTT.

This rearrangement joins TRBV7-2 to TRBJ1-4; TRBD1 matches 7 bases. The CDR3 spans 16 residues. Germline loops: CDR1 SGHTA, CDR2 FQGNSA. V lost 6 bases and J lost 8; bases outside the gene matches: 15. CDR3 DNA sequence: TGTGCCAGCAGTTATACGACAGGGATCACAACAGAAAAACTGTTTTTT. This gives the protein CASSYTTGITTEKLFF.

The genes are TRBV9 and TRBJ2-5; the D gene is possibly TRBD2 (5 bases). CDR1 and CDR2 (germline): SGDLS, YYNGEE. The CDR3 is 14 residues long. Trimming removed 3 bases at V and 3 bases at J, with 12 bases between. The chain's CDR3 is CASSAGMGKETQYF. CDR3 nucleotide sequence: TGTGCCAGCAGCGCCGGGATGGGGAAAGAGACCCAGTACTTC.

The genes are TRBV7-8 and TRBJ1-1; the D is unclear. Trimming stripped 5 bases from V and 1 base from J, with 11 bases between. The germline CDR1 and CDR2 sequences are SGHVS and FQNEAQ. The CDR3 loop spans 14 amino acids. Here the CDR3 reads CASSHMASNTEAFF. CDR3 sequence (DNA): TGTGCCAGCAGCCACATGGCCTCGAACACTGAAGCTTTCTTT.

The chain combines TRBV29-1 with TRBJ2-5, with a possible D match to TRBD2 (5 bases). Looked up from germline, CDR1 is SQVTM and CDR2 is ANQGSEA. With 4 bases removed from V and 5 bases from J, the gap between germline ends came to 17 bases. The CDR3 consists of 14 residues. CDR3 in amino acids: CSVGPQAGTETQYF. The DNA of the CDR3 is TGCAGCGTTGGCCCCCAGGCGGGCACGGAGACCCAGTACTTC.

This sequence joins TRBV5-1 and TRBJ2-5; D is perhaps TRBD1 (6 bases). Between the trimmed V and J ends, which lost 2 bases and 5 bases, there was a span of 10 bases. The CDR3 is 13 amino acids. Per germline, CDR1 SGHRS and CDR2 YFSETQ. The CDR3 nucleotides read TGCGCCAGCAGCTTAACAGGGTCGGAGACCCAGTACTTC. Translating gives CASSLTGSETQYF.

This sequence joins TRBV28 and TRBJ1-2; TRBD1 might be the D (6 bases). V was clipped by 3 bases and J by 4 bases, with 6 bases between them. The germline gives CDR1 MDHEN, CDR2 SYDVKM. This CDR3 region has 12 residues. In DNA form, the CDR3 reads TGTGCCAGCAGTTTGGACAGCTATGGCTACACCTTC. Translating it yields CASSLDSYGYTF.

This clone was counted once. The CDR3 here is CASSSPTGYEQYF. CDR3 nucleotide sequence: TGCGCCAGCAGCTCCCCTACGGGATACGAGCAGTACTTC. The chain recombines TRBV5-1 with TRBJ2-7; a weak D match, TRBD2 (5 bases). The germline V and J ends were trimmed by 3 bases and 4 bases, with 11 bases remaining between them. The CDR3 extends over 13 amino acids. CDR1 SGHRS and CDR2 YFSETQ come from the germline V gene.

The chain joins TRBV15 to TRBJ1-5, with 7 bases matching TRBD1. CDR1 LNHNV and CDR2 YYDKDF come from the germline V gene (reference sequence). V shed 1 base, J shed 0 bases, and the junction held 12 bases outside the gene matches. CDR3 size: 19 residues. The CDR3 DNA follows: TGTGCCACCAGCAGAGTTGGGACAGCCGGAGACCTTAGCAATCAGCCCCAGCATTTT. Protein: CATSRVGTAGDLSNQPQHF.

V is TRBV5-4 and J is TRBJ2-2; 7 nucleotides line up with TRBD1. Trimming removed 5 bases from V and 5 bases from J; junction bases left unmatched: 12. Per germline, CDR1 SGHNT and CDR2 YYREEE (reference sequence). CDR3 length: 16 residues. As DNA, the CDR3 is TGTGCCAGCAGTCACCCCGGGACAGCTAGTACCGGGGAGCTGTTTTTT. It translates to CASSHPGTASTGELFF.

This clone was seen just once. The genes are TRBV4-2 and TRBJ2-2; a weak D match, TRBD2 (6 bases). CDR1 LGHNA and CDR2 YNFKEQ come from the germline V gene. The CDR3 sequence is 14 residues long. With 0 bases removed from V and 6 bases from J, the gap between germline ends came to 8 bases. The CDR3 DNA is TGTGCCAGCAGCCAAGAATGGGAGGCCGGGGAGCTGTTTTTT. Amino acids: CASSQEWEAGELFF.

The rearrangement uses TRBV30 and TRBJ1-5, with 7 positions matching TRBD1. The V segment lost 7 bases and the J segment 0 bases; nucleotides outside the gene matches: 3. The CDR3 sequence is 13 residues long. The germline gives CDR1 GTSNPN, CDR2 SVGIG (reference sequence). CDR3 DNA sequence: TGTGCCTCGGGACAGTATAGCAATCAGCCCCAGCATTTT. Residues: CASGQYSNQPQHF.

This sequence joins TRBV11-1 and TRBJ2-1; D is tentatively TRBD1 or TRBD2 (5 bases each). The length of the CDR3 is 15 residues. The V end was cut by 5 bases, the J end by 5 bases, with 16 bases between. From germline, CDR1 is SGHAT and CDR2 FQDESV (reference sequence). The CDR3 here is CASSAGPGTNNEQFF. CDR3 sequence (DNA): TGTGCCAGCAGCGCCGGACCCGGGACGAACAATGAGCAGTTCTTC.

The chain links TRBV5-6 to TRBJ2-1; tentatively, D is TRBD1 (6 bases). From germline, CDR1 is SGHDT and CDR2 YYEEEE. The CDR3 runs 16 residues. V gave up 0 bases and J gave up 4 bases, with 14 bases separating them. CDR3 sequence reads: CASSLELDSEYNEQFF. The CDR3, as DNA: TGTGCCAGCAGCTTGGAACTGGACAGCGAATACAATGAGCAGTTCTTC.

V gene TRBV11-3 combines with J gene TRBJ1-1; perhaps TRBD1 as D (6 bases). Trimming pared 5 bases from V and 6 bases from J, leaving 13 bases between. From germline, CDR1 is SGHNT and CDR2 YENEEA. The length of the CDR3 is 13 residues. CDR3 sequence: CASSPRGASEAFF. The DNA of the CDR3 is TGTGCCAGCAGCCCTCGGGGGGCCTCTGAAGCTTTCTTT.